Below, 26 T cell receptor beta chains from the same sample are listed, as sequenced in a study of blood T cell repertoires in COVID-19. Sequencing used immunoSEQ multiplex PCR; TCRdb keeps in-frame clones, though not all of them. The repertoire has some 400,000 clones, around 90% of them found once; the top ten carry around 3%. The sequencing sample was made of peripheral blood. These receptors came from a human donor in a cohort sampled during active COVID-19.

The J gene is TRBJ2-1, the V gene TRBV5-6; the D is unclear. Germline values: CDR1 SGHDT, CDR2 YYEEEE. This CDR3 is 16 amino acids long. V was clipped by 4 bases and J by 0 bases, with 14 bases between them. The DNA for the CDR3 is TGTGCCAGCAGCCAATACGTAAGGAGCTCCTACAATGAGCAGTTCTTC. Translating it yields CASSQYVRSSYNEQFF.

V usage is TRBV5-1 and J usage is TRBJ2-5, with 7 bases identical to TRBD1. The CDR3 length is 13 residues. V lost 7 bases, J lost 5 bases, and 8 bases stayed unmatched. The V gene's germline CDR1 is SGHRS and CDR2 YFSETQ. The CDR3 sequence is CASSYRGGETQYF. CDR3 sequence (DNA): TGCGCCAGCTCGTACAGGGGCGGGGAGACCCAGTACTTC.

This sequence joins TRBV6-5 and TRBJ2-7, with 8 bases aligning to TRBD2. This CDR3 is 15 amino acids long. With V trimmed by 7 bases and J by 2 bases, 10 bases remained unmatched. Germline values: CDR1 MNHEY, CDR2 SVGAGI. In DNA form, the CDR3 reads TGTGCCAGCACCCCAGAGCGGGGGCCAACCTACGAGCAGTACTTC. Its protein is CASTPERGPTYEQYF.

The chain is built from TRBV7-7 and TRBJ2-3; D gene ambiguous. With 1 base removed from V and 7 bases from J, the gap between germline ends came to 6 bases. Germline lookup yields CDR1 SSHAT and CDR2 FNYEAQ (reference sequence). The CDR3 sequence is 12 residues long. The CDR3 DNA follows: TGTGCCAGCAGCTTAGACGGTCATACGCAGTATTTT. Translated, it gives CASSLDGHTQYF.

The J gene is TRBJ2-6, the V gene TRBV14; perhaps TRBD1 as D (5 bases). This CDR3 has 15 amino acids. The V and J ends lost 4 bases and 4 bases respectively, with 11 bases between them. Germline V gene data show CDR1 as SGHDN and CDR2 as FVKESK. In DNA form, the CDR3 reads TGTGCCAGCAGCCCTAGGGGCTACGGGGCCAACGTCCTGACTTTC. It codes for CASSPRGYGANVLTF. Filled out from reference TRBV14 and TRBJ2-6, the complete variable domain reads EAGVTQFPSHSVIEKGQTVTLRCDPISGHDNLYWYRRVMGKEIKFLLHFVKESKQDESGMPNNRFLAERTGGTYSTLKVQPAELEDSGVYFCASSPRGYGANVLTFGAGSRLTVL.

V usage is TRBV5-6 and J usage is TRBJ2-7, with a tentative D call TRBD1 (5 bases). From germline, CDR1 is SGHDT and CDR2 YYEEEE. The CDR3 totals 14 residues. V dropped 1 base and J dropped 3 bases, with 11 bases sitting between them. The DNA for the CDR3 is TGTGCCAGCAGCTTGTCCCAGGGATTCTACGAGCAGTACTTC. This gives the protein CASSLSQGFYEQYF.

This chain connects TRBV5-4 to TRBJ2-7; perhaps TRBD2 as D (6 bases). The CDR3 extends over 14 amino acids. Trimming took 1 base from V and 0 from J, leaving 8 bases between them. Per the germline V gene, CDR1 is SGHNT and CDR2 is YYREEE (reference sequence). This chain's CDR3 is CASSLYGSSYEQYF. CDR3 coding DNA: TGTGCCAGCAGCTTGTACGGGAGCTCCTACGAGCAGTACTTC.

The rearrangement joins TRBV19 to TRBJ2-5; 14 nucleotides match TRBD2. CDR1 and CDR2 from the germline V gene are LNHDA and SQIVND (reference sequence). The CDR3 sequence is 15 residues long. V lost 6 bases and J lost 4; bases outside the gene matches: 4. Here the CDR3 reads CASSGLAGGAETQYF. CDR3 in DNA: TGTGCCAGTAGCGGACTAGCGGGAGGAGCAGAGACCCAGTACTTC.

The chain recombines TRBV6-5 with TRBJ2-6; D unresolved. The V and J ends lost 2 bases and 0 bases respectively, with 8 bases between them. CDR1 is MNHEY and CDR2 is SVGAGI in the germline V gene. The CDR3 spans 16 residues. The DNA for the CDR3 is TGTGCCAGCAGTTACCTCTCTTTCTCTGGGGCCAACGTCCTGACTTTC. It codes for CASSYLSFSGANVLTF.

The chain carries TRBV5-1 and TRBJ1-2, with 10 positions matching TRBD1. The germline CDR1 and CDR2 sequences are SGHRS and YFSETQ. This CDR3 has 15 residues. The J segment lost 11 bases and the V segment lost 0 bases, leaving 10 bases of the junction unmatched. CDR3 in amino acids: CASSLGPGTGEFYTF. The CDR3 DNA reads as TGCGCCAGCAGCTTGGGACCCGGGACAGGGGAGTTTTACACCTTC.

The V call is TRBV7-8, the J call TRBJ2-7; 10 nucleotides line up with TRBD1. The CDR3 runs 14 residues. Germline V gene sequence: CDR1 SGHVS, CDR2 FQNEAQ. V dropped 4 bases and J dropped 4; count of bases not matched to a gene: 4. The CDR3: CASSSGQGGYEQYF. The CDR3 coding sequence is TGTGCCAGCAGCTCAGGACAGGGGGGATACGAGCAGTACTTC.

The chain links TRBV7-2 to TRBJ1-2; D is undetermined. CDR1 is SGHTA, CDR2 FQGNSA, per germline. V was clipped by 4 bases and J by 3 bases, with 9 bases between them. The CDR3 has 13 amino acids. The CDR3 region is CASSSNRDYGYTF. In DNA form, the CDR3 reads TGTGCCAGCAGCTCCAACCGGGACTATGGCTACACCTTC.

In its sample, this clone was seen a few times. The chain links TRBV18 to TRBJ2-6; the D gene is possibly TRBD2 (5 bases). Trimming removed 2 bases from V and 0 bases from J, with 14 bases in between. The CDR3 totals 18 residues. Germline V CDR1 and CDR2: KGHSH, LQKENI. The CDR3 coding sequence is TGTGCCAGCTCACCAGAGGGCGGACTTAACTCTGGGGCCAACGTCCTGACTTTC. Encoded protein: CASSPEGGLNSGANVLTF.

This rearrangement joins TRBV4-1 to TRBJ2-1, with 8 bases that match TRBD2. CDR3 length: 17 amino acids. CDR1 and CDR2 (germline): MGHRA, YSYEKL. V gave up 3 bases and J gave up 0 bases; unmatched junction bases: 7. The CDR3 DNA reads TGCGCCAGCAGCCAGGTAACCGGGACTAGCTCCTACAATGAGCAGTTCTTC. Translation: CASSQVTGTSSYNEQFF.

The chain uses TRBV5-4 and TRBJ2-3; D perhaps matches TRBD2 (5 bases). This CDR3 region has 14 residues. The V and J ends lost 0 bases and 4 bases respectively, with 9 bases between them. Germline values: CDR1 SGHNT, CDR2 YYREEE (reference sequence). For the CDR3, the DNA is TGTGCCAGCAGCTTGGAGTCTAGCTCAGATACGCAGTATTTT. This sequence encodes CASSLESSSDTQYF.

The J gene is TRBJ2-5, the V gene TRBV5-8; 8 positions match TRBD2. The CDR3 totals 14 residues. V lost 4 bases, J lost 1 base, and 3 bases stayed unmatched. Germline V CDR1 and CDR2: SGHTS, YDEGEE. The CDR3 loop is CASSVGLAQETQYF. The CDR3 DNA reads TGTGCCAGCAGCGTTGGACTAGCCCAAGAGACCCAGTACTTC. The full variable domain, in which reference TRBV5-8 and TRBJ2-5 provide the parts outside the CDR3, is EAGVTQSPTHLIKTRGQQATLRCSPISGHTSVYWYQQALGLGLQFLLWYDEGEERNRGNFPPRFSGRQFPNYSSELNVNALELEDSALYLCASSVGLAQETQYFGPGTRLLVL.

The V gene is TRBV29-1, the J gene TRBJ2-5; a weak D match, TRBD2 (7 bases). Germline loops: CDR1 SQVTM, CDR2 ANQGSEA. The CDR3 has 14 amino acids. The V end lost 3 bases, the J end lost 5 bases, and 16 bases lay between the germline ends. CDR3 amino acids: CSVEGGGGRETQYF. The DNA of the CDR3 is TGCAGCGTTGAGGGAGGGGGAGGTCGGGAGACCCAGTACTTC.

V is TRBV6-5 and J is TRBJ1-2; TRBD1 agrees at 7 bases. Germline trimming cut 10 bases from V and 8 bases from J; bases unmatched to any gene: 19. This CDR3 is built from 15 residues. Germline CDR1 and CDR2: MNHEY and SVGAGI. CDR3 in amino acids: CATKTGDKAGGGYTF. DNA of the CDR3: TGTGCCACGAAAACAGGGGACAAGGCCGGCGGGGGCTACACCTTC.

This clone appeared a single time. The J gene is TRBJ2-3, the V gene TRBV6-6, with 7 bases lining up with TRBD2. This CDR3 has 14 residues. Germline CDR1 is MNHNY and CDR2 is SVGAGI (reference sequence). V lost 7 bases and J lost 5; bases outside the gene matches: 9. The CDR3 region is CASTPVGGIDTQYF. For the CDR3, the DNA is TGTGCCAGCACCCCGGTCGGGGGGATAGATACGCAGTATTTT.

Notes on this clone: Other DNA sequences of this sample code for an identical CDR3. CDR3 coding DNA: TGCGCCAGCAGCTTGGCGTTGGAGACCCAGTACTTC. The encoded protein is CASSLALETQYF. The J gene is TRBJ2-5, the V gene TRBV5-1; D unresolved. This CDR3 is 12 amino acids long. The V end was cut by 0 bases, the J end by 5 bases, with 5 bases between. Germline CDR1 SGHRS, CDR2 YFSETQ.

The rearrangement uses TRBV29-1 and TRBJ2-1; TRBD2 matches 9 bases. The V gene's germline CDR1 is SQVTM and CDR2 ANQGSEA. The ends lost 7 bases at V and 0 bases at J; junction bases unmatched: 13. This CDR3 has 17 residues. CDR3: CSALGLAGPSSYNEQFF. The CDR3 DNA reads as TGCAGCGCGCTCGGGCTAGCGGGACCTAGCTCCTACAATGAGCAGTTCTTC.

CDR3 amino acids: CATATGFDQPQHF. In DNA form, the CDR3 reads TGTGCCACAGCGACAGGTTTTGATCAGCCCCAGCATTTT. The chain couples TRBV5-8 to TRBJ1-5; a weak D match, TRBD1 (6 bases). The V end was cut by 9 bases, the J end by 5 bases, with 15 bases between. The CDR3 loop spans 13 amino acids. Germline loops: CDR1 SGHTS, CDR2 YDEGEE.

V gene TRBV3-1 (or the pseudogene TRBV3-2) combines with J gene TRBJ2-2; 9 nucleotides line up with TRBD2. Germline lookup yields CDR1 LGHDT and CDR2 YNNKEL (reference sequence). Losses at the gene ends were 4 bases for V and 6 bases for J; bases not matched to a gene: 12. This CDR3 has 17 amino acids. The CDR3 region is CASSPGLAEMKAGELFF. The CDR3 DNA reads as TGTGCCAGCAGCCCGGGACTAGCCGAAATGAAGGCCGGGGAGCTGTTTTTT.

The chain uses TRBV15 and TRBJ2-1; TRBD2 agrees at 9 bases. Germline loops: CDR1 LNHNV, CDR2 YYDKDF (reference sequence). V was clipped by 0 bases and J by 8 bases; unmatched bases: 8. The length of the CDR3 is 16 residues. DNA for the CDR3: TGTGCCACCAGCAGAGATAAGGCTAGCGGGACCGATGAGCAGTTCTTC. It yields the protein CATSRDKASGTDEQFF.

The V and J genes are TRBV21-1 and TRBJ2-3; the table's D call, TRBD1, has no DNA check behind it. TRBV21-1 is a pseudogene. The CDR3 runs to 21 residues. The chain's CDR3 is CASSKWYSSARGFEITDTQYF. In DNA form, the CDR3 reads TGTGCCAGCAGCAAATGGTATTCTTCGGCCAGGGGCTTTGAAATTACAGATACGCAGTATTTT.

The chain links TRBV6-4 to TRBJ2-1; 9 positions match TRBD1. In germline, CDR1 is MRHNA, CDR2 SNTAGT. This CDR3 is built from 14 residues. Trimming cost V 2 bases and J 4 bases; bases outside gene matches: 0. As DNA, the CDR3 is TGTGCCAGCAGTGACGGGACAGGGTACAATGAGCAGTTCTTC. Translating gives CASSDGTGYNEQFF.